This passage covers 14 T cell receptor beta chains from one sample sequenced in a study of shared clonotypes between healthy human individuals. TCRdb keeps only in-frame clones here, not all; method: immunoSEQ multiplex PCR. The table records about 660,000 clones, 74% of them present only once. The sample consisted of memory CD4+ T cells sorted from blood. Subset given: CD45RA-negative fraction. The receptors come from a woman under 40 in good health.

The chain is built from TRBV10-1 and TRBJ2-7, with TRBD2 as a possible D gene (6 bases). Trimming removed 4 bases from V and 7 bases from J, with 17 bases in between. This CDR3 is 14 amino acids long. Germline V gene data show CDR1 as WNHNN and CDR2 as SYGVQD (reference sequence). This CDR3 is CASSGSGGVGEQYF. In DNA, the CDR3 is TGCGCCAGCAGTGGCAGCGGAGGGGTTGGAGAGCAGTACTTC.

This clone was recorded a few times. The rearrangement uses TRBV10-3 and TRBJ2-7; 7 bases are shared with TRBD2. J lost 0 bases, V lost 9 bases, and 8 bases had no gene match. Germline-derived CDR1 and CDR2 are ENHRY and SYGVKD. The CDR3 contains 14 residues. The DNA for the CDR3 is TGTGCCATGACATCTGGACTAGGCTCCTACGAGCAGTACTTC. Translation: CAMTSGLGSYEQYF.

This chain uses TRBV5-5 with TRBJ2-2, with a possible D match to TRBD2 (6 bases). With 1 base removed from V and 5 bases from J, the gap between germline ends came to 15 bases. The germline gives CDR1 SGHKS, CDR2 YYEKEE (reference sequence). This CDR3 has 16 residues. The CDR3 coding sequence is TGTGCCAGCAGCTTGATTGGCGGAGGGGTAACCGGGGAGCTGTTTTTT. This codes for CASSLIGGGVTGELFF.

This sequence joins TRBV2 and TRBJ1-1; no clear D. Trimming took off 8 bases at V and 1 base at J, with 11 bases between the two ends. The length of the CDR3 is 13 residues. Germline assignment: CDR1 SNHLY and CDR2 FYNNEI. CDR3 sequence reads: CASSIGPNTEAFF. DNA for the CDR3: TGTGCCAGCTCCATCGGACCGAACACTGAAGCTTTCTTT.

The chain recombines TRBV5-1 with TRBJ1-3, with D hard to call. CDR1 SGHRS and CDR2 YFSETQ come from the germline V gene. The CDR3 spans 14 residues. Trimming cost V 1 base and J 4 bases, with 9 bases left between them. The CDR3 bases are TGCGCCAGCAGCTTGTCGGGAGAGGGAAACACCATATATTTT. Protein: CASSLSGEGNTIYF.

V gene TRBV6-1 combines with J gene TRBJ1-5; the D is unclear. Trimming took off 2 bases at V and 6 bases at J, with 20 bases between the two ends. This CDR3 contains 17 residues. From germline, CDR1 is MNHNS and CDR2 SASEGT. Written as DNA, the CDR3 is TGTGCCAGCAGTGAACGCCGGGGTTTGGGTGTCGGTCAGCCCCAGCATTTT. It translates to CASSERRGLGVGQPQHF.

V is TRBV5-1 and J is TRBJ2-3, with 7 bases fitting TRBD2. The CDR3 has 16 residues. Trimming removed 3 bases from V and 2 bases from J; junction bases left unmatched: 9. Germline values: CDR1 SGHRS, CDR2 YFSETQ. CDR3 region: CASSSGLKSHTDTQYF. The CDR3 nucleotides are TGCGCCAGCAGCTCGGGACTAAAAAGTCACACAGATACGCAGTATTTT.

The chain couples TRBV29-1 to TRBJ2-5, with 8 bases identical to TRBD1. This CDR3 spans 13 amino acids. Germline V gene lookup returns CDR1 SQVTM and CDR2 ANQGSEA. The trim removed 6 bases at V and 5 bases at J, leaving 8 bases unmatched. The DNA of the CDR3 is TGCAGCGTCGGGACAGGAGGGCCGGAGACCCAGTACTTC. Its translation is CSVGTGGPETQYF.

This clone was seen only a few times. The V and J genes are TRBV2 and TRBJ2-1, with a possible D match to TRBD2 (6 bases). The germline V gene has CDR1 SNHLY and CDR2 FYNNEI. This CDR3 spans 15 amino acids. V dropped 7 bases and J dropped 0 bases, with 13 bases sitting between them. The CDR3, as DNA: TGTGCCAGCAAACTAGCATTGAGCTCCTACAATGAGCAGTTCTTC. It translates to CASKLALSSYNEQFF.

This chain connects TRBV7-9 to TRBJ1-5; 8 bases match TRBD1. The CDR3 has 14 residues. V was clipped by 5 bases and J by 6 bases; unmatched bases: 6. CDR1 SEHNR and CDR2 FQNEAQ come from the germline V gene (reference sequence). CDR3 in DNA: TGTGCCAGCAGCCTCGACAGGGGCAGTCAGCCCCAGCATTTT. This translates into CASSLDRGSQPQHF.

In the case of this clone: This CDR3 is also generated by other DNA sequences in the sample. The chain combines TRBV14 with TRBJ2-3; 11 bases map to TRBD2. V was clipped by 4 bases and J by 2 bases; unmatched bases: 5. CDR1 and CDR2 from the germline V gene are SGHDN and FVKESK. The CDR3 is 16 residues long. CDR3 loop: CASSPGLAVNTDTQYF. The CDR3, as DNA: TGTGCCAGCAGCCCGGGACTAGCGGTAAACACAGATACGCAGTATTTT.

The gene calls are TRBV7-8 and TRBJ2-1, with TRBD2 matching over 8 bases. Germline CDR1 reads SGHVS; CDR2 reads FQNEAQ. Trimming removed 5 bases from V and 6 bases from J; junction bases left unmatched: 9. The CDR3 is 15 residues long. CDR3 coding DNA: TGTGCCAGCAGCAACAGACTAGCGCAGATCAATGAGCAGTTCTTC. It encodes CASSNRLAQINEQFF.

The chain couples TRBV10-2 to TRBJ2-7, with D maybe TRBD1 (6 bases). The CDR3 is 12 residues long. Trimming shortened V by 6 bases and J by 4 bases, and 10 bases separated the two germline ends. Germline V gene lookup returns CDR1 WSHSY and CDR2 SAAADI. CDR3 sequence: CASRGHFYEQYF. In nucleotides, the CDR3 is TGCGCCAGCAGGGGACACTTTTACGAGCAGTACTTC.

The V and J genes are TRBV28 and TRBJ1-2; 11 bases are a match to TRBD1. Germline lookup yields CDR1 MDHEN and CDR2 SYDVKM. The V and J ends lost 7 bases and 3 bases, in that order; junction bases with no gene match: 13. CDR3 length: 17 amino acids. This CDR3 reads CASTDGTGGLSDYGYTF. CDR3 coding DNA: TGTGCCAGCACCGATGGGACAGGGGGTTTGAGCGACTATGGCTACACCTTC.